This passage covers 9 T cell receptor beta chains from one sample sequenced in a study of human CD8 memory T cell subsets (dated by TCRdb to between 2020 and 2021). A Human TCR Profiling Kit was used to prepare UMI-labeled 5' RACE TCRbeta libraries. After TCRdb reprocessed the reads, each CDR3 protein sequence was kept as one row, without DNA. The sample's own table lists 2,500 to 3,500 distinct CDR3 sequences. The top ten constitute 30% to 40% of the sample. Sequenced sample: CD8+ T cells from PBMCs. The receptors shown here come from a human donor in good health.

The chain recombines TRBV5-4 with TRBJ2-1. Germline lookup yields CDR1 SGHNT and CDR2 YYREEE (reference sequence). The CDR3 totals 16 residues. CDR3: CASSLADELAYNEQFF.

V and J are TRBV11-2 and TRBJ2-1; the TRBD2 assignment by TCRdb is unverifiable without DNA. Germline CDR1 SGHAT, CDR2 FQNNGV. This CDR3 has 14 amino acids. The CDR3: CASSQLARYNEQFF.

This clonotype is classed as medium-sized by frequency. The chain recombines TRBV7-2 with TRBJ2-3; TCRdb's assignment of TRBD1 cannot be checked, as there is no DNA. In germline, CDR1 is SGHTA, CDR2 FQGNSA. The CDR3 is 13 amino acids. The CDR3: CASSPLVTDTQYF.

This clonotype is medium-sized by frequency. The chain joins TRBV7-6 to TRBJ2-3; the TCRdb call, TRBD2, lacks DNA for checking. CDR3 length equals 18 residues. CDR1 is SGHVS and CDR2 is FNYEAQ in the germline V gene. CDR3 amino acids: CASSIGTSGFTSTDTQYF.

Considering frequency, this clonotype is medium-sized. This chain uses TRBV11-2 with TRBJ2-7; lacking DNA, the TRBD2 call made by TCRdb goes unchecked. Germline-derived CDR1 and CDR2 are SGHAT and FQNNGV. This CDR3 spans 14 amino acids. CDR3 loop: CASSPAGAGNEQYF.

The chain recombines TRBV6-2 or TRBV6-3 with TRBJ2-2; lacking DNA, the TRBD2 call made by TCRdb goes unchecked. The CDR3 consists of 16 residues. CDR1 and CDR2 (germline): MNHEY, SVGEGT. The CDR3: CASRPSLAGESGELFF.

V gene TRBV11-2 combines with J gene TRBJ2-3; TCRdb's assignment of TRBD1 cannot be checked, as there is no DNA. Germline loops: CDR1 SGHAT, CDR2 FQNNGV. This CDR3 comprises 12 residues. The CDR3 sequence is CASSGGTDTQYF.

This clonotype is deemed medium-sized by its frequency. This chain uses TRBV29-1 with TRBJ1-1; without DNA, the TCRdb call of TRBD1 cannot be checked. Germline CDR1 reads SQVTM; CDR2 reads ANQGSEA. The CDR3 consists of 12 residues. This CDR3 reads CSVRTGNTEAFF.

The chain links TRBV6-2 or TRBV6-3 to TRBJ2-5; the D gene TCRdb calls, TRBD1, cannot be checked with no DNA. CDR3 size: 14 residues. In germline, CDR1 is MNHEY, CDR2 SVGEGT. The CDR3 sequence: CASSSGTEQETQYF.